This T cell receptor beta chain was sequenced during a study of HIV-infected patients and healthy controls. This clonotype was observed many times. Antigen: not known. Whole blood was used without fractionation, so all unsorted peripheral T cells were included. cDNA was made from approximately 0.55 ug RNA using alpha and beta constant primers. Each of the alpha and beta chains got its own library through chain-specific third strand synthesis with indices. A single record per CDR3 protein comes from TCRdb applying MiXCR to the 5' RACE reads. The data show tens of thousands of distinct CDR3 sequences, with about 9% seen just once and around 4.1% held by the top ten. Study findings and constraints: In healthy controls, MAIT alpha CDR3s were common; in HIV+ repertoires, severely depleted.

This sequence originates from an adult in good health. Sequencing was done on a sample of blood.

The CDR3 DNA reads TGTGCCAGCAGCTTATCCCAACCAGGGCTTGGGGACATTCAGTACTTC. Its translation is CASSLSQPGLGDIQYF. J is TRBJ2-4 and V is TRBV7-2; D perhaps matches TRBD1 (5 bases). Trimming removed 2 bases at V and 8 bases at J, with 19 bases between. CDR3 size: 16 residues. From germline, CDR1 is SGHTA and CDR2 FQGNSA.